The entry below describes one TCR beta chain. Its antigen is unknown. The repertoire was sequenced with immunoSEQ multiplex PCR; TCRdb's copy has only in-frame clones and lacks some. Among 15,000 to 20,000 clones listed, more than 85% were seen once. This sample was included in a study of lymphopenia after photon versus proton radiotherapy. Study results and limitations: After lymphocyte nadir, photon-treated repertoires showed oligoclonal expansion, especially CD8+ Temra. Better survival with proton therapy was suggested as possible, not demonstrated.

V was cut by 0 bases and J by 1 base, with 7 bases left in between. The CDR3 contains 14 residues. Germline V CDR1 and CDR2: LNHNV, YYDKDF (reference sequence). J is TRBJ2-7 and V is TRBV15; possibly TRBD1 for D (6 bases). This sample comprised peripheral blood, obtained from a patient treated with photon-based radiotherapy. The sequence came from a woman aged 40 to 50 with cholangiocarcinoma. CDR3 sequence: CATSRETGSYEQYF. The CDR3 coding sequence is TGTGCCACCAGCAGAGAAACAGGGTCCTACGAGCAGTACTTC.